The TCR beta chain under discussion was sequenced for a study of blood T cell repertoires in COVID-19. V lost 4 bases to trimming and J lost 8 bases; unmatched junction nucleotides: 10. Germline CDR1 is SGHRS and CDR2 is YFSETQ. This CDR3 is built from 15 residues. Data came from immunoSEQ multiplex PCR; TCRdb stores just in-frame clones and leaves some out. The sample carries about 190,000 clones, 80% to 90% recorded once. Source material: peripheral blood. The chain carries TRBV5-1 and TRBJ1-4; 8 bases match TRBD1. The TCR comes from a man aged 30 to 45 with acute or convalescent COVID-19. Here the CDR3 DNA reads TGCGCCAGCAGCGCCCTGACAGGGGAAGACGAAAAACTGTTTTTT. It encodes CASSALTGEDEKLFF.